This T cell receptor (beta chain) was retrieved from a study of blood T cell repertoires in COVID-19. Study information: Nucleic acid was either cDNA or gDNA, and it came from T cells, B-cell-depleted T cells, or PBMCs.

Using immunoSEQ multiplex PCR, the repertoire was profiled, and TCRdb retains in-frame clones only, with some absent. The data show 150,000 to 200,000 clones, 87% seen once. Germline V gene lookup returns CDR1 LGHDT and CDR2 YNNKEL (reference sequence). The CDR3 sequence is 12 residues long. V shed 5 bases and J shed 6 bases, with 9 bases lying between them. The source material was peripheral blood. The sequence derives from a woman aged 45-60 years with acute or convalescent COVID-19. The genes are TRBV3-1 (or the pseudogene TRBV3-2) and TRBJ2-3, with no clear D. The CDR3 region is CASSVFSDTQYF. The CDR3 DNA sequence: TGTGCCAGCAGCGTTTTCTCGGATACGCAGTATTTT.